This T cell receptor beta chain was documented in a study of blood T cell repertoires in COVID-19. Study summary: Samples representing acute and convalescent COVID-19 were sourced from the United States, Italy and Spain.

Participant-given clinical history determined each cohort assignment. With 3 bases removed from V and 4 bases from J, the gap between germline ends came to 3 bases. The germline V gene has CDR1 MDHEN and CDR2 SYDVKM. This CDR3 has 11 amino acids. Produced via immunoSEQ multiplex PCR; TCRdb's table is partial and in-frame only. The sample has around 300,000 clones, 90% seen once. This TCR derives from a woman aged 18-29 years with acute COVID-19. Sequencing used PBMCs or T cells enriched from blood (not recorded which). The chain recombines TRBV28 with TRBJ2-5; no firm D call. As DNA, the CDR3 is TGTGCCAGCAGTTTTCGAGAGACCCAGTACTTC. Translated: CASSFRETQYF.